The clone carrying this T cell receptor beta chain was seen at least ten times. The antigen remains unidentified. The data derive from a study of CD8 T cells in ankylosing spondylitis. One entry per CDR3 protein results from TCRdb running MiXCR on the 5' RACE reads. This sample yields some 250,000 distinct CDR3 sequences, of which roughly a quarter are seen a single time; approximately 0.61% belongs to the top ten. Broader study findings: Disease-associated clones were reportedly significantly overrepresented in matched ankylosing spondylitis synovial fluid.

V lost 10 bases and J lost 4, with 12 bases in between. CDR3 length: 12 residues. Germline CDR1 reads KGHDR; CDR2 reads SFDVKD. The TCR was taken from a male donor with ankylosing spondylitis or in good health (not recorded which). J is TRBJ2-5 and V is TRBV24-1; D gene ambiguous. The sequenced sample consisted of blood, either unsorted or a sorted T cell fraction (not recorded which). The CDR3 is CATSSPGETQYF. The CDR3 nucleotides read TGTGCCACGTCGAGTCCGGGAGAGACCCAGTACTTC.